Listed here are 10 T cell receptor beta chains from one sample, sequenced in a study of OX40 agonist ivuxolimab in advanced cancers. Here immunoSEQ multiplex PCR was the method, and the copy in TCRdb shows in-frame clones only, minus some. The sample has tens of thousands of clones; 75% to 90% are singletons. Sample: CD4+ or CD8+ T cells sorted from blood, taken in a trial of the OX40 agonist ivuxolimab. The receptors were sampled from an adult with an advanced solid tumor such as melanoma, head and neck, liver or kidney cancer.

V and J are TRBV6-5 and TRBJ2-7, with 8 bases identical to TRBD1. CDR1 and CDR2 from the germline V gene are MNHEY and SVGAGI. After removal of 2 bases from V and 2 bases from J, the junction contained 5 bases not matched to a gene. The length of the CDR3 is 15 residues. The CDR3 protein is CASSYTQGAPYEQYF. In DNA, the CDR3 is TGTGCCAGCAGTTACACGCAGGGGGCCCCCTACGAGCAGTACTTC.

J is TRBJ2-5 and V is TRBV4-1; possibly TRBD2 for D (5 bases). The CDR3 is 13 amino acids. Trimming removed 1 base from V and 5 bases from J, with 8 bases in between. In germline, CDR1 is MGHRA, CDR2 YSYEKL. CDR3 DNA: TGCGCCAGCAGCCAAGGCCGCGGGGAGACCCAGTACTTC. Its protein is CASSQGRGETQYF.

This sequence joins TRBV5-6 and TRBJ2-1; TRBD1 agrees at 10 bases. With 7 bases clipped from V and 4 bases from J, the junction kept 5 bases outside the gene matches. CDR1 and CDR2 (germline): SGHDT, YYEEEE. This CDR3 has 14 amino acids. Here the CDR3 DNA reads TGTGCCAGCTGGGGACAGGGGTTATACAATGAGCAGTTCTTC. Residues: CASWGQGLYNEQFF.

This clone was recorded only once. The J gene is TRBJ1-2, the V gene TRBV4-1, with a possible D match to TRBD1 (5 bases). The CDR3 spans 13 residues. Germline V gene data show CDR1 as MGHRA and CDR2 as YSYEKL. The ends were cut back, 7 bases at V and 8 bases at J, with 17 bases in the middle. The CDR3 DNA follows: TGCGCCAGCAACGGGGGGAGGGTAGAAGGCTACACCTTC. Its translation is CASNGGRVEGYTF.

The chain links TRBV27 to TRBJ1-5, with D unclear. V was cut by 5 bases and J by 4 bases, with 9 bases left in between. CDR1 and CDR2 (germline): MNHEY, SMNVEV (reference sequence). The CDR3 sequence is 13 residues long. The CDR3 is CASSLGANQPQHF. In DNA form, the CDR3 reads TGTGCCAGCAGTCTAGGAGCGAATCAGCCCCAGCATTTT.

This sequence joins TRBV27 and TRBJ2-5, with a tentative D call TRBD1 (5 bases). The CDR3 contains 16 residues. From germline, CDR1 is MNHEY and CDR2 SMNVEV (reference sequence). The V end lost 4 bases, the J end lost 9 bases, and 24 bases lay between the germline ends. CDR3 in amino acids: CASSSALGQGPMPQYF. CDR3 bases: TGTGCCAGCAGTTCAGCCCTCGGGCAGGGTCCCATGCCCCAGTACTTC.

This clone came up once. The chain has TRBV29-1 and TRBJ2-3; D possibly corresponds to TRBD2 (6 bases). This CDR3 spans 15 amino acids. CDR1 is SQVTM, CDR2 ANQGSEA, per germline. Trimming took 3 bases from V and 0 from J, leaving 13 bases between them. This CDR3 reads CSVDREYASTDTQYF. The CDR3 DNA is TGCAGCGTTGATCGGGAGTACGCCAGCACAGATACGCAGTATTTT.

CDR3 nucleotide sequence: TGTGCCAGCATTCTAACGAACACTGAAGCTTTCTTT. Amino acid sequence: CASILTNTEAFF. This chain joins TRBV2 and TRBJ1-1, with D hard to call. The CDR3 extends over 12 amino acids. Germline CDR1 SNHLY, CDR2 FYNNEI. V lost 7 bases to trimming and J lost 1 base, with 7 bases between them.

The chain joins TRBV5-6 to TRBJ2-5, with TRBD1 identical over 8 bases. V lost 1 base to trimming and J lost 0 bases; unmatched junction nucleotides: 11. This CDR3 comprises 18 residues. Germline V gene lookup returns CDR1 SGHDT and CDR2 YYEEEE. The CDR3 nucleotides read TGTGCCAGCAGCTTGACCCTCGGACAGGGAGTTTACCAAGAGACCCAGTACTTC. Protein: CASSLTLGQGVYQETQYF.

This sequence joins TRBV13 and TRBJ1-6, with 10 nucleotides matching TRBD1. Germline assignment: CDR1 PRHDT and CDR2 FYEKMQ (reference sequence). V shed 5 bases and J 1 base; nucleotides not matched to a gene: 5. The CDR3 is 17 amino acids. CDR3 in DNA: TGTGCCAGCAGCACCCGGGACAGGGGTTCCTATAATTCACCCCTCCACTTT. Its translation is CASSTRDRGSYNSPLHF.